This T cell receptor (beta chain) was profiled in a study of blood T cell repertoires in COVID-19. Whole-study context: Samples representing acute and convalescent COVID-19 were sourced from the United States, Italy and Spain. PBMCs, B-cell-depleted T cells, or T cells were the source of the cDNA or gDNA that made up the material.

Under the authors' procedure: Reference gene primer amplification gave estimated nucleated cell counts. The assay was immunoSEQ multiplex PCR, and TCRdb's table has in-frame clones only and misses some. The D gene and trimming were derived from the DNA, and the V and J assignments and clone size from that table. The data hold approximately 190,000 clones, with around four fifths observed a single time. Trimming removed 7 bases at V and 2 bases at J, with 14 bases between. The germline V gene encodes CDR1 SGHVS and CDR2 FNYEAQ. This CDR3 has 15 amino acids. The specimen was peripheral blood. The gene calls are TRBV7-6 and TRBJ2-2; D might be TRBD2 (6 bases). This TCR derives from a woman in her 70s with active or convalescent COVID-19. The DNA for the CDR3 is TGTGCCAGCAAACGTGACGGACTAAACACCGGGGAGCTGTTTTTT. It translates to CASKRDGLNTGELFF.